This is a list of T cell receptor beta chains from one sample in a study of STAT5B mutations in CD4+ large granular lymphocyte leukemia. Produced via immunoSEQ multiplex PCR; TCRdb's table is partial and in-frame only. The sample has about 46,000 clones; more than 65% are singletons. Sequencing input: CD4+ T cells from blood buffy coats. The receptors stem from a human donor in good health. Both conserved end residues are part of each CDR3. D genes are given only for firm matches. Not all rows give a size; the values are once, few, many and, for expanded clones, a class.

d_gene	abundance	v_gene	j_gene	CDR3nt	CDR3aa
TRBD1	few	TRBV2	TRBJ2-7	TGTGCCAGCAGCGGACAGGGTACCTACGAGCAGTACTTC	CASSGQGTYEQYF
NA	NA	TRBV10-2	TRBJ2-7	TGCGCCAGCATGAGCTCCTACGAGCAGTACTTC	CASMSSYEQYF
NA	NA	TRBV2	TRBJ1-3	TGTGCCAGCACCAATCGGGGAGACTCTGGAAACACCATATATTTT	CASTNRGDSGNTIYF
TRBD2	NA	TRBV7-2	TRBJ2-5	TGTGCCAGCAGCCGACTAGCGGCCCTCGGGGAGACCCAGTACTTC	CASSRLAALGETQYF
TRBD2	NA	TRBV27	TRBJ2-2	TGTGCCAGCAGTTTAAGGCGACTAGCGGGAGAGAACACCGGGGAGCTGTTTTTT	CASSLRRLAGENTGELFF
NA	NA	TRBV5-1	TRBJ2-5	TGCGCCAGCAGCCCTACAGGACTTGGGGGCGAGACCCAGTACTTC	CASSPTGLGGETQYF
NA	NA	TRBV10-3	TRBJ2-7	TGTGCCATCAGTGAGTCTACGGGGCGGCGATACGAGCAGTACTTC	CAISESTGRRYEQYF
NA	NA	TRBV18	TRBJ2-2	TGTGCCAGCTCATTGACAGAAAACACCGGGGAGCTGTTTTTT	CASSLTENTGELFF
NA	NA	TRBV20-1	TRBJ2-5	TGCAGTGCTAGAGGCAGAGGGACCCAGTACTTC	CSARGRGTQYF
NA	NA	TRBV10-2	TRBJ1-2	TGCGCCTCCTGGGGGGGGGCTAACTATGGCTACACCTTC	CASWGGANYGYTF
TRBD1	NA	TRBV10-2	TRBJ1-2	TGCGCCAGCAGTCCAGGGGGGACCTATGGCTACACCTTC	CASSPGGTYGYTF
NA	NA	TRBV5-4	TRBJ2-4	TGTGCCAGCAGCCCCCCGGGGGCCAAAAACATTCAGTACTTC	CASSPPGAKNIQYF
TRBD1	NA	TRBV28	TRBJ1-5	TGTGCCAGCAGTTCCACAGGGGGCGGACCTCAGCCCCAGCATTTT	CASSSTGGGPQPQHF
NA	NA	TRBV7-9	TRBJ2-3	TGTGCCAGCAGCTGGGCGCTAGCAGTTAGCACAGATACGCAGTATTTT	CASSWALAVSTDTQYF
NA	NA	TRBV9	TRBJ2-7	TGTGCCAGCAGCCCTATCTCCCACGAGCAGTACTTC	CASSPISHEQYF
NA	once	TRBV5-1	TRBJ1-1	TGCGCCAGCAGCCCGGGCGGGGTTGGTAACACTGAAGCTTTCTTT	CASSPGGVGNTEAFF
NA	once	TRBV2	TRBJ1-5	TGTGCCAGCAGTGAAGGGCAGCAGGGACAGCCCCAGCATTTT	CASSEGQQGQPQHF
NA	NA	TRBV25-1	TRBJ2-2	TGTGCCAGCAGTGACCTAGCCGGGGGAATCAACACCGGGGAGCTGTTTTTT	CASSDLAGGINTGELFF
NA	NA	TRBV6-6	TRBJ2-1	TGTGCCAGCGACTCCGGCAGCGGCGGTCGGGATGAGCAGTTCTTC	CASDSGSGGRDEQFF
TRBD1	NA	TRBV5-6	TRBJ1-2	TGTGCCAGCAGCTTGACGGGACAGGGGAACTATGGCTACACCTTC	CASSLTGQGNYGYTF
NA	NA	TRBV7-6	TRBJ1-4	TGTGCCAGCAGCTCGGGACCTCCGGTAATGAAACTGTTTTTT	CASSSGPPVMKLFF
TRBD1	NA	TRBV5-1	TRBJ2-3	TGCGCCAGCAGCTTGGGACAGGGTGGAGGTACGCAGTATTTT	CASSLGQGGGTQYF
TRBD2	NA	TRBV6-6	TRBJ2-6	TGTGCCAGCAGGGTAGCGGGGACTGGGGCCAACGTCCTGACTTTC	CASRVAGTGANVLTF
NA	NA	TRBV27	TRBJ2-3	TGTGCCAGCACCGGCACAGATACGCAGTATTTT	CASTGTDTQYF
NA	NA	TRBV20-1	TRBJ2-3	TGCAGTGCTGGGATAGATACGCAGTATTTT	CSAGIDTQYF
NA	NA	TRBV27	TRBJ1-5	TGTGCCAGCAGTCTACCCCGACAGGGCAATCAGCCCCAGCATTTT	CASSLPRQGNQPQHF
NA	NA	TRBV6-6	TRBJ2-2	TGTGCCAGCAGAGACTTCAGGAAACAGAACACCGGGGAGTTGTTTTTT	CASRDFRKQNTGELFF
NA	NA	TRBV19	TRBJ1-3	TGTGCCAGTAGTATAGATGGGGGTCGGATCTCTGGAAACACCATATATTTT	CASSIDGGRISGNTIYF
NA	NA	TRBV10-3	TRBJ2-7	TGTGCCATCAGTGAGTCCCTGGACCGGACAGCCTACGAGCAGTACTTC	CAISESLDRTAYEQYF
NA	NA	TRBV4-2	TRBJ2-7	TGTGCCAGCAGCCAAGGCCTTTCCTACGAGCAGTACTTC	CASSQGLSYEQYF
NA	NA	TRBV19	TRBJ1-2	TGTGCCAGTAGTATATGGGGTTCCTATGGCTACACCTTC	CASSIWGSYGYTF
NA	NA	TRBV10-3	TRBJ1-1	TGTGCCATCAGTGAGGACACCTCGAACACTGAAGCTTTCTTT	CAISEDTSNTEAFF
TRBD2	NA	TRBV27	TRBJ2-1	TGTGCCAGCAGTTTAAGCGGGAGGGCCTACAATGAGCAGTTCTTC	CASSLSGRAYNEQFF
NA	few	TRBV18	TRBJ1-5	TGTGCCAGCTCACCACTTACGGGAGGGGATCAGCCCCAGCATTTT	CASSPLTGGDQPQHF
TRBD1	NA	TRBV6-5	TRBJ2-5	TGTGCCAGCAGTTACTCCCTCGACAGGGCCGGAGAGACCCAGTACTTC	CASSYSLDRAGETQYF
TRBD1	NA	TRBV27	TRBJ2-3	TGTGCCAGCAGTTCCGACAGGGTTGGTACGCAGTATTTT	CASSSDRVGTQYF
TRBD1	NA	TRBV6-1	TRBJ1-5	TGTGCCAGCATTCTACAGGGGGCTGGGTCTCAGCCCCAGCATTTT	CASILQGAGSQPQHF
NA	NA	TRBV6-5	TRBJ1-6	TGTGCCAGCAGTTACTCGGAGAATTCACCCCTCCACTTT	CASSYSENSPLHF
NA	NA	TRBV6-6	TRBJ2-2	TGTGCCAGCAGTTACGGGAAGGGGTACGCCGGGGAGCTGTTTTTT	CASSYGKGYAGELFF
TRBD1	NA	TRBV5-4	TRBJ1-4	TGTGCCAGCAGCCTGCCCCTGACAGGGTCTAATGAAAAACTGTTTTTT	CASSLPLTGSNEKLFF
NA	NA	TRBV7-3	TRBJ2-5	TGTGCCAGCAGCATGAGGAGGGGGGAGACCCAGTACTTC	CASSMRRGETQYF
TRBD1	NA	TRBV6-5	TRBJ1-1	TGTGCCAGCAGGCCAGACAGGGAGTCTGAAGCTTTCTTT	CASRPDRESEAFF
TRBD1	NA	TRBV29-1	TRBJ2-1	TGCAGCGTTGGGTTAGCGGACAGGGGATCCTACAATGAGCAGTTCTTC	CSVGLADRGSYNEQFF
NA	NA	TRBV2	TRBJ2-1	TGTGCCAGCATCTTGTTTAATGAGCAGTTCTTC	CASILFNEQFF
TRBD1	once	TRBV28	TRBJ1-5	TGTGCCAGCAACCCACGGGGCAGGGGGTCCCGCAATCAGCCCCAGCATTTT	CASNPRGRGSRNQPQHF
NA	once	TRBV19	TRBJ1-5	TGTGCCAGTAGCGGGGGAGTGAGCAATCAGCCCCAGCATTTT	CASSGGVSNQPQHF
TRBD1	NA	TRBV9	TRBJ1-6	TGTGCCAGCCGCGGACAGGGAAGCTCCTATAATTCACCCCTCCACTTT	CASRGQGSSYNSPLHF
NA	once	TRBV5-1	TRBJ1-2	TGCGCCAGCAGCACCAGGGGTACCTATGGCTACACCTTC	CASSTRGTYGYTF
NA	NA	TRBV29-1	TRBJ2-5	TGCAGCGTTGAAGGGACAGACACGAAGACCCAGTACTTC	CSVEGTDTKTQYF
TRBD2	NA	TRBV4-2	TRBJ2-7	TGTGCCAGCAGCCAAACTAGCGGAGCCTACGAGCAGTACTTC	CASSQTSGAYEQYF
NA	NA	TRBV5-1	TRBJ1-4	TGCGCCAGCAGCTTGGGCTTAGGGTTTAGTGAAAAACTGTTTTTT	CASSLGLGFSEKLFF
TRBD2	NA	TRBV5-8	TRBJ2-1	TGTGCCAGCAGCTTGGTTACTAGCGGGAGCTACAATGAGCAGTTCTTC	CASSLVTSGSYNEQFF